Many counts were recorded for the clone carrying this T cell receptor beta chain. Its cognate antigen is unknown. The data originate from a study of glioma-infiltrating T cells. Amplification of TCR alpha and beta CDR3 regions from RNA used iRepertoire nested multiplex PCR. One-step reverse transcription and amplification started from approximately 100-400 ng of tissue mRNA or PBMC total RNA. TCRdb reanalysed the multiplex PCR reads using MiXCR and keeps one entry per CDR3 protein. The sample consists of approximately 110,000 distinct CDR3 sequences, about 23% of them appearing once. Findings of the study overall: Tissue and blood shared very few CDR3 sequences.

Germline CDR1 reads MGHRA; CDR2 reads YSYEKL. The CDR3 has 16 amino acids. The V and J ends lost 0 bases and 5 bases respectively, with 16 bases between them. This rearrangement joins TRBV4-1 to TRBJ2-5; weak D call: TRBD1 (5 bases). The sequence derives from a human donor with low-grade glioma or glioblastoma, undergoing nonglioma brain surgery, or in good health (not recorded which). Sample: glioma tissue, nonneoplastic brain tissue, or PBMCs (not recorded which). The CDR3 bases are TGCGCCAGCAGCCAAGATCGGCAGGGAAGAAGTGAGACCCAGTACTTC. The encoded protein is CASSQDRQGRSETQYF.